A selection of T cell receptor beta chains follows, all from one sample in a study of OX40 agonist ivuxolimab in advanced cancers. Sequencing used immunoSEQ multiplex PCR; TCRdb keeps in-frame clones, though not all of them. The table lists tens of thousands of clones, roughly 82% of them singletons, with approximately 10% in the top ten. The source material was CD4+ or CD8+ T cells sorted from blood, sampled in a trial of the OX40 agonist ivuxolimab. The receptors shown here come from an adult with an advanced solid tumor such as melanoma, head and neck, liver or kidney cancer. CDR3s leave out the opening cysteine and the closing phenylalanine or tryptophan. Each record gives: V gene, J gene, CDR3 protein.

v_call: TRBV18; j_call: TRBJ2-1; cdr3_aa: ASSSGPPEYNEQF
v_call: TRBV6-6; j_call: TRBJ2-1; cdr3_aa: ASSLGLYNEQF
v_call: TRBV14; j_call: TRBJ2-2; cdr3_aa: ASSQDTKTGELF
v_call: TRBV7-8; j_call: TRBJ2-7; cdr3_aa: ASSLGGGGAAREQY
v_call: TRBV15; j_call: TRBJ1-2; cdr3_aa: ATSRGVNYGYT
v_call: TRBV7-7; j_call: TRBJ2-1; cdr3_aa: ASSLNSGGADEQF
v_call: TRBV6-5; j_call: TRBJ1-2; cdr3_aa: ASRRTGNYGYT
v_call: TRBV30; j_call: TRBJ2-5; cdr3_aa: AWDRRGLETQY
v_call: TRBV2; j_call: TRBJ1-2; cdr3_aa: ASSEKGQATNYGYT
v_call: TRBV6-1; j_call: TRBJ1-2; cdr3_aa: ASSERPGMDYGYT
v_call: TRBV11-2; j_call: TRBJ2-5; cdr3_aa: ASSLDGQGSETQY
v_call: TRBV5-1; j_call: TRBJ1-4; cdr3_aa: ASSWGQGEKKLF
v_call: TRBV5-1; j_call: TRBJ2-2; cdr3_aa: ASSPGTGGTGELF
v_call: TRBV19; j_call: TRBJ2-3; cdr3_aa: ASSIDLTGGLPDTQY
v_call: TRBV5-6; j_call: TRBJ1-3; cdr3_aa: ASSSGTGGNTIY
v_call: TRBV5-4; j_call: TRBJ2-7; cdr3_aa: ASSQAGDSGGVWEQY
v_call: TRBV6-1; j_call: TRBJ2-7; cdr3_aa: ASRDRGSDEQY
v_call: TRBV2; j_call: TRBJ2-3; cdr3_aa: ATQTEFSTDTQY
v_call: TRBV6-6; j_call: TRBJ1-1; cdr3_aa: ASSLPGNTEAF
v_call: TRBV19; j_call: TRBJ2-5; cdr3_aa: SAGGPGEQY
v_call: TRBV18; j_call: TRBJ2-2; cdr3_aa: ASSPPRVANTGELF
v_call: TRBV9; j_call: TRBJ2-7; cdr3_aa: ASSVGASSYEQY
v_call: TRBV6-6; j_call: TRBJ1-5; cdr3_aa: ASSRTGELGNQPQH
v_call: TRBV20-1; j_call: TRBJ2-1; cdr3_aa: SALGNEQF
v_call: TRBV6-6; j_call: TRBJ2-3; cdr3_aa: ASKGTDTQY
v_call: TRBV19; j_call: TRBJ2-4; cdr3_aa: ASRTGTRGYIQY
v_call: TRBV2; j_call: TRBJ2-2; cdr3_aa: ASKGGTGPGELF
v_call: TRBV11-2; j_call: TRBJ2-7; cdr3_aa: ASSLVAVPYEQY
v_call: TRBV5-8; j_call: TRBJ2-3; cdr3_aa: ASSPPGFDTQY
v_call: TRBV5-4; j_call: TRBJ1-1; cdr3_aa: ASSSLGQGRPNTEAF
v_call: TRBV5-1; j_call: TRBJ1-4; cdr3_aa: ASSLGGVNEKLF
v_call: TRBV5-1; j_call: TRBJ1-3; cdr3_aa: ASSLGPRGSGNTIY
v_call: TRBV7-8; j_call: TRBJ1-2; cdr3_aa: ASSFFRVGGGRYGYT
v_call: TRBV7-9; j_call: TRBJ2-2; cdr3_aa: ASLQGANTGELF
v_call: TRBV19; j_call: TRBJ2-2; cdr3_aa: ASRGLAGDLNTGELF
v_call: TRBV7-3; j_call: TRBJ2-1; cdr3_aa: ASSLSPDNEQF
v_call: TRBV4-1; j_call: TRBJ1-2; cdr3_aa: ASSQGQGANYGYT
v_call: TRBV25-1; j_call: TRBJ2-5; cdr3_aa: ASSGRPDLHQETQY
v_call: TRBV9; j_call: TRBJ1-1; cdr3_aa: ASSVGAALDTEAF
v_call: TRBV5-6; j_call: TRBJ1-2; cdr3_aa: ASSFEGYGYT
v_call: TRBV20-1; j_call: TRBJ2-1; cdr3_aa: SASSRNEQF
v_call: TRBV4-2; j_call: TRBJ1-1; cdr3_aa: ASSQVLGRQNTEAF
v_call: TRBV7-2; j_call: TRBJ1-5; cdr3_aa: ASSSPTGDNQPQH
v_call: TRBV19; j_call: TRBJ2-4; cdr3_aa: ASSIGGTNINIQY
v_call: TRBV10-3; j_call: TRBJ2-3; cdr3_aa: AISEQGGGTDTQY
v_call: TRBV18; j_call: TRBJ1-1; cdr3_aa: ASSPDGSTEAF
v_call: TRBV30; j_call: TRBJ1-2; cdr3_aa: AWSVEFRGYT
v_call: TRBV7-2; j_call: TRBJ2-7; cdr3_aa: ASSLKSGDHEQY
v_call: TRBV6-5; j_call: TRBJ2-2; cdr3_aa: ASSYAGAGELF
v_call: TRBV28; j_call: TRBJ2-4; cdr3_aa: ASIGASGSRAKNIQY
v_call: TRBV27; j_call: TRBJ2-5; cdr3_aa: ASSLAGLQETQY
v_call: TRBV30; j_call: TRBJ1-3; cdr3_aa: AWSRGDGNTIY
v_call: TRBV6-4; j_call: TRBJ2-2; cdr3_aa: ASSEAPGTGELF
v_call: TRBV29-1; j_call: TRBJ1-2; cdr3_aa: SVDEGSGGSGYT
v_call: TRBV30; j_call: TRBJ1-1; cdr3_aa: AGIQLRNTEAF